What follows describes a single T cell receptor (beta chain). It lacks a known antigen. No base quality information exists; no much larger clone differs at one position. V loses 5 bases of germline sequence and J loses 12 bases, and the interval between the two ends is 13 bases. The CDR3 contains 11 residues, cysteine and phenylalanine counted. Only the CDR3 region is kept as DNA, spanning 33 bases read in frame from base 1. The germline V gene gives CDR1 as LGHNA and CDR2 as YNFKEQ. Using the deep immunoSEQ assay, TCR CDR3 regions were amplified from genomic DNA by multiplex PCR. Genomic DNA extracted from each cell subset was distributed evenly over all wells of several immunoSEQ 96-well plates, and each plate served as one replicate. Each replicate PCR for sorted subsets received about 180 ng genomic DNA, equal to 30,000 or so T cell genomes. Purified libraries were quantified with a Qubit 3.0 fluorometer, sized on a Bioanalyzer 2100, and re-quantified with the KAPA Library Quantification kit. Every immunoSEQ 96-well plate was sequenced on a dedicated single-read 150-cycle Illumina NextSeq 550 flow cell. Turning to the authors' computational methods: Because the immunoSEQ output held only junctional sequences and lacked quality scores, the filtering could not match the filtering applied to full-length reads. Sequences were annotated with PyIR, a Python wrapper for IgBLAST v1.9, using IMGT germline references to assign V/J genes and CDR3. Any read was removed if the V/J assignment was weak (E-value above 1e-6), the CDR3 was missing, or the read contained stop codons, out-of-frame junctions, or ambiguous translated residues. V3J clonotypes were defined by identical inferred V gene, J gene, and CDR3 amino acid sequence. To compute the percentage overlap between repertoires, the number of shared unique clonotypes was divided by the size of the smaller repertoire. RTK rarefaction, the Chao1 estimator, and Recon v2.1 estimates of unobserved clonotypes were used to assess repertoire richness. Generation probabilities for all TCRbeta clonotypes obtained by the gDNA method from a handful of donors were computed using OLGA. TCRdb obtained this table from immuneACCESS and retained in-frame rearrangements with V and J assigned. These tables miss some clones; where compared with another copy, unresolved V genes account for less than half of the shortfall, and the remainder is unexplained. V and J calls and clone size are given by that table; D and trimming were obtained from the DNA. The sample has hundreds of thousands of clones on record, around 95% of them singletons. Of the sample, over 0.1% is held by the ten largest clones.

The data were obtained in a study of shared clonotypes between healthy human individuals (dated by TCRdb to 2020 to 2022). Broadly, across the study: Three men and two women, aged 18 to 49 years, made up the cohort. For each donor, three plates each were used for CD4 naive and CD4 memory, two plates were used for CD8 naive, and one plate was used for CD8 memory. The study deeply sequenced blood TCR repertoires of roughly five healthy adults to estimate repertoire size and the extent of clonotype sharing between individuals. Libraries were prepared and TCR repertoires were sequenced by different laboratories using diverse techniques, in order to increase sequencing depth and limit assay-specific biases. Per donor, leukapheresis produced somewhere between about 0.9 and 9.5 billion PBMCs.

Results the study describes overall, beyond this receptor: Compared with non-shared clonotypes, clonotypes shared by all four sorted-subset donors had higher generation probabilities. Across a handful of donors, about 4.5% of naive CD4, approximately 3.6% of naive CD8, 2.3% of memory CD4, and roughly 0.41% of memory CD8 clonotypes were shared. Even with the large sequencing depth, rarefaction of the sorted-subset datasets indicated that sequencing was incomplete. Pairwise subsampling led to the expectation that sequencing depth would affect the degree of clonotype sharing among donors. Naive subsets generally had larger estimated clonotype richness than memory subsets. Because the study included a small number of donors, the genetic and exposure-history diversity represented was limited. Sampling was restricted to blood, and TCR repertoires in tissue are likely to differ from TCR repertoires in blood.

CD8 naive samples consisted of CD45RO-negative cells that were positively selected for CCR7, yielding a CD45RA+CCR7+ population without TemRA cells. The donors were healthy, HIV-negative adults who had no recently reported acute infections or vaccinations. Every donor was a Caucasian adult residing in Nashville, Tennessee, USA. Blood was collected by leukapheresis, and PBMCs were isolated by Ficoll-Histopaque density gradient centrifugation and then cryopreserved in liquid nitrogen vapor phase. Analytical flow cytometry was used to check the purity and quantity of every magnetically sorted T cell population. Each sorted fraction had its genomic DNA isolated and then quantified by UV absorbance on a Nanodrop 2000c.

The sequence was obtained from a woman aged 30 to 39 in good health. The sample taken for sequencing was naive CD8+ T cells sorted from blood. Read against the paper, the sample's cell subset or site label means: CD45RA+CCR7+. This sequence uses TRBV4-2 and TRBJ1-2; no D gene is confidently identified. The CDR3 loop reads CASSLGGVDTF. The DNA is as follows: TGTGCCAGCAGCTTGGGAGGCGTAGACACCTTC.